This TCR beta chain was captured in a study of T cell responses to AZD1222 COVID-19 vaccine. Broader study findings: Spike-specific TCR repertoires showed rising breadth and depth after two AZD1222 doses. A mostly white British donor set with more females was recruited, and clonal diversity was possibly underestimated.

Clones were read by immunoSEQ multiplex PCR, and TCRdb kept only the in-frame ones, dropping some. The profile shows about 140,000 clones, about 91% of them singletons. As concerns this clone: What it recognizes is unknown.

The germline gives CDR1 MNHEY, CDR2 SMNVEV (reference sequence). There are 13 residues in the CDR3. V lost 8 bases to trimming and J lost 4 bases, with 14 bases between them. V is TRBV27 and J is TRBJ1-2, with D possibly being TRBD1 (6 bases). This material consisted of peripheral blood, taken 28 days after the second AZD1222 dose. This TCR was sampled from an adult who received the AZD1222 COVID-19 vaccine. CDR3 bases: TGTGCCAGCTCCGAAGGGACAACCTATGGCTACACCTTC. Protein: CASSEGTTYGYTF.